The 17 T cell receptor beta chains reported below all come from one sample, sequenced in a study of regulatory T cells in long-lasting Graves disease. To make TCR beta libraries, researchers used iRepertoire HTBI primers and Arm-PCR of CDR3 regions. One entry per CDR3 protein, called by TCRdb with MiXCR from the multiplex PCR reads. The sample carries roughly 320,000 distinct CDR3 sequences, over 15% recorded once. Time point noted: newly diagnosed GD, antithyroid drugs for less than 3 months. PBMC-extracted RNA yielded the TCR library. The same data also went into a second study, on T cells in Graves' hyperthyroidism and ophthalmopathy.

Material: peripheral blood mononuclear cells (PBMCs), obtained at new diagnosis, from a patient treated with antithyroid drugs. The source of these receptors is a man aged 40-49 years with Graves disease.

This clonotype has a handful of counts. The chain recombines TRBV20-1 with TRBJ2-1; D perhaps matches TRBD2 (5 bases). Trimming stripped 0 bases from V and 4 bases from J, with 13 bases between. The germline gives CDR1 DFQATT, CDR2 SNEGSKA (reference sequence). The CDR3 length is 15 residues. In nucleotides, the CDR3 is TGCAGTGCTAGAGATCGCCGGGGAGCGTACAATGAGCAGTTCTTC. It translates to CSARDRRGAYNEQFF.

There are many counts of this clonotype. This rearrangement joins TRBV2 to TRBJ2-1; D remains ambiguous. This CDR3 region has 14 residues. V dropped 5 bases and J dropped 6 bases, with 14 bases sitting between them. CDR1 SNHLY and CDR2 FYNNEI come from the germline V gene. This CDR3 is CASSPPRYTNEQFF. The CDR3 nucleotides read TGTGCCAGCAGTCCCCCACGGTATACCAATGAGCAGTTCTTC.

Ten or more counts support this clonotype. This chain uses TRBV5-8 with TRBJ2-2; D is undetermined. With 6 bases removed from V and 2 bases from J, the gap between germline ends came to 8 bases. The CDR3 runs to 13 residues. Germline V CDR1 and CDR2: SGHTS, YDEGEE. CDR3 sequence: CASKGSNTGELFF. The CDR3 DNA reads TGTGCCAGCAAAGGGTCCAACACCGGGGAGCTGTTTTTT.

This clonotype was seen many times. The CDR3 DNA is TGTGCCATCAGTGGGGATATCCACGAGCAGTACTTC. It specifies CAISGDIHEQYF. The chain carries TRBV10-3 and TRBJ2-7; D not resolved. The CDR3 contains 12 residues. The germline V and J ends were trimmed by 4 bases and 5 bases, with 9 bases remaining between them. Germline values: CDR1 ENHRY, CDR2 SYGVKD.

Many counts were recorded for this clonotype. The V and J genes are TRBV20-1 and TRBJ1-5, with 7 positions matching TRBD1. Unmatched junction bases numbered 5, after V lost 2 bases and J lost 4 bases. CDR3 length: 14 amino acids. Germline CDR1 is DFQATT and CDR2 is SNEGSKA (reference sequence). CDR3 DNA sequence: TGCAGTGCTAGAAAGGGGGCTCGGAATCAGCCCCAGCATTTT. Translated: CSARKGARNQPQHF.

This clonotype has ten or more counts. The V gene is TRBV3-1, the J gene TRBJ2-2, with no clear D. The CDR3 loop spans 11 amino acids. Germline V gives CDR1 LGHDT, CDR2 YNNKEL (reference sequence). Trimming pared 3 bases from V and 5 bases from J, leaving 1 base between. The CDR3 DNA reads TGTGCCAGCAGCCATACCGGGGAGCTGTTTTTT. Protein: CASSHTGELFF.

The V gene is TRBV5-1, the J gene TRBJ2-1, with TRBD1 matching 8 bases. CDR3 length: 17 residues. Trimming at V came to 2 bases and at J to 4 bases, leaving 11 bases not matched to a gene. Germline CDR1 reads SGHRS; CDR2 reads YFSETQ. The CDR3 region is CASSFNPGQGAYNEQFF. CDR3 nucleotides: TGCGCCAGCAGCTTTAATCCCGGGCAGGGGGCTTACAATGAGCAGTTCTTC. Filled out from reference TRBV5-1 and TRBJ2-1, the complete variable domain reads KAGVTQTPRYLIKTRGQQVTLSCSPISGHRSVSWYQQTPGQGLQFLFEYFSETQRNKGNFPGRFSGRQFSNSRSEMNVSTLELGDSALYLCASSFNPGQGAYNEQFFGPGTRLTVL.

There are many counts of this clonotype. This sequence joins TRBV7-9 and TRBJ2-7; 10 nucleotides agree with TRBD1. This CDR3 region has 13 residues. Looked up from germline, CDR1 is SEHNR and CDR2 is FQNEAQ (reference sequence). V lost 5 bases to trimming and J lost 6 bases; unmatched junction nucleotides: 4. CDR3 coding DNA: TGTGCCAGCAGCGGGTGGACAGGGGGCGAGCAGTACTTC. Its protein is CASSGWTGGEQYF.

The sample holds many counts of this clonotype. The chain uses TRBV5-1 and TRBJ1-3; the D gene is possibly TRBD1 (5 bases). The CDR3 spans 14 residues. From germline, CDR1 is SGHRS and CDR2 YFSETQ. V gave up 3 bases and J gave up 0 bases, with 7 bases separating them. CDR3 nucleotides: TGCGCCAGCAGCTCGACAGACTCTGGAAACACCATATATTTT. Its protein product is CASSSTDSGNTIYF.

This clonotype has a count of ten or more. One junction end disagrees with the germline gene, perhaps due to a read error. The chain employs TRBV2 and TRBJ2-5, with D uncertain. Per the germline V gene, CDR1 is SNHLY and CDR2 is FYNNEI. CDR3 length equals 12 residues. CDR3 amino acids: CASSGPREAQYF. In nucleotides, the CDR3 is TGTGCCAGCAGTGGACCAAGAGAGGCCCAGTACTTC.

This chain connects TRBV7-3 to TRBJ2-1; 7 bases line up with TRBD2. The germline V gene has CDR1 SGHTA and CDR2 FQGTGA. V shed 5 bases and J 10 bases; nucleotides not matched to a gene: 11. The CDR3 totals 14 residues. The CDR3 region has the DNA TGTGCCAGCAGCCTCAAGACGACTAGCTCAGAGCAGTTCTTC. Translated: CASSLKTTSSEQFF.

This clonotype was counted many times. The chain uses TRBV2 and TRBJ2-4, with 7 nucleotides matching TRBD1. The V gene end was trimmed by 6 bases and the J gene end by 1 base; junction bases not matched to a gene: 6. The CDR3 has 15 amino acids. CDR1 and CDR2 (germline): SNHLY, FYNNEI. The CDR3 DNA follows: TGTGCCAGCAGGGGGACAGATTCGGCCAAAAACATTCAGTACTTC. This translates into CASRGTDSAKNIQYF.

This clonotype was detected only a few times. The V and J genes are TRBV7-2 and TRBJ2-3; 11 bases align to TRBD1. CDR1 is SGHTA and CDR2 is FQGNSA in the germline V gene. Trimming at V came to 4 bases and at J to 4 bases, leaving 10 bases not matched to a gene. The CDR3 runs 17 residues. The CDR3 loop reads CASSSIGQGARADTQYF. The CDR3 nucleotides read TGTGCCAGCAGCTCGATTGGACAGGGGGCGCGGGCAGATACGCAGTATTTT.

The chain carries TRBV14 and TRBJ2-6; D call uncertain. CDR3 length: 16 amino acids. Germline-derived CDR1 and CDR2 are SGHDN and FVKESK. With 1 base removed from V and 0 bases from J, the gap between germline ends came to 7 bases. CDR3 in DNA: TGTGCCAGCAGCCAAGGGTTCTTCTCTGGGGCCAACGTCCTGACTTTC. Translating gives CASSQGFFSGANVLTF.

Concerning this clonotype itself: Since a much larger clone is just one base distant, this may be a read error. CDR3 sequence (DNA): TGCAGTGCTAGGGCGGGACCAGCGGGGGGGCTCCAAGAGACCCAGTACTTC. Translated: CSARAGPAGGLQETQYF. The chain carries TRBV20-1 and TRBJ2-1, with 10 nucleotides matching TRBD2. The better agreement between TRBJ2-5 and the DNA end casts doubt on the J call. The CDR3 is 17 amino acids. Germline lookup yields CDR1 DFQATT and CDR2 SNEGSKA (reference sequence).

The rearrangement links TRBV4-1 to TRBJ2-6; D unresolved. The CDR3 is 15 residues long. The germline gives CDR1 MGHRA, CDR2 YSYEKL. Trimming removed 4 bases from V and 1 base from J, with 8 bases in between. For the CDR3, the DNA is TGCGCCAGCAGCCGAGTTGGGTCTGGGGCCAACGTCCTGACTTTC. It specifies CASSRVGSGANVLTF.

The sample holds many counts of this clonotype. J is TRBJ2-2 and V is TRBV12-3 or TRBV12-4; 11 bases agree with TRBD1. This CDR3 comprises 18 residues. With 2 bases clipped from V and 3 bases from J, the junction kept 8 bases outside the gene matches. CDR3: CASSLYSRDRGYTGELFF. The CDR3 nucleotides read TGTGCCAGCAGTTTATATTCAAGGGACAGGGGGTACACCGGGGAGCTGTTTTTT.